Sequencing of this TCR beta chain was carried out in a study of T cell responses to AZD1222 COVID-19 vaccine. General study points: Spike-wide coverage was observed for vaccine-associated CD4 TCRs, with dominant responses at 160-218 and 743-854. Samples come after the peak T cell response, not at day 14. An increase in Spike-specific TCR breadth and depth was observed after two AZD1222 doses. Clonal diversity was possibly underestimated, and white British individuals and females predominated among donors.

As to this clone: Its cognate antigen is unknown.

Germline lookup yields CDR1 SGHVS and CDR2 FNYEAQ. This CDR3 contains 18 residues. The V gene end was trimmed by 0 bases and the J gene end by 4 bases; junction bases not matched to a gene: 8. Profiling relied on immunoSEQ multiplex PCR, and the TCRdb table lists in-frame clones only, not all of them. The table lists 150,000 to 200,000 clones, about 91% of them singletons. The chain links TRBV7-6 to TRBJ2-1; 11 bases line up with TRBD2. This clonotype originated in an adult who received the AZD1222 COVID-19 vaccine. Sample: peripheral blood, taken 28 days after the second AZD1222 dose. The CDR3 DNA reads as TGTGCCAGCAGCTTAGCCTCTGGGGTAGCGGGGGGGTACAATGAGCAGTTCTTC. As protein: CASSLASGVAGGYNEQFF.